These T cell receptor beta chains were read from a single sample in a study of vaccination and CD4 T cells after COVID-19. Their cognate antigens are unknown. TCRdb fed the PCR reads into MiXCR, producing one record per CDR3 protein. The data hold about 14,000 distinct CDR3 sequences, with about 26% observed a single time. The sample consisted of cultured CD4+ T cells from blood. The source of these receptors is a human donor with COVID-19. Each CDR3 is given with its conserved first and last residue. A D gene is named only where the DNA matches it firmly. Clone size, where shown, is once, few, many, or a class for clones that have expanded.

v_call,cdr3_length,clone_size,d_call,j_call,cdr3_nt,cdr3_aa
TRBV15,19,-,TRBD2,TRBJ2-1,TGTGCCACCAGCAGCACTAGCGGGGGGGCCAAAAGCTCCTACAATGAGCAGTTCTTC,CATSSTSGGAKSSYNEQFF
TRBV6-4,14,medium-sized,-,TRBJ1-5,TGTGCCAGCACCACACGGGGGTTGGGTCAGCCCCAGCATTTT,CASTTRGLGQPQHF
TRBV19,15,-,-,TRBJ1-2,TGTGCCAGTAGTATCGAGACACCTACTAACTATGGCTACACCTTC,CASSIETPTNYGYTF
TRBV5-1,16,-,-,TRBJ2-2,TGCGCCAGCAGCTCTCAACCGCGGATCAACACCGGGGAGCTGTTTTTT,CASSSQPRINTGELFF
TRBV12-3/TRBV12-4,14,-,-,TRBJ1-3,TGTGCCAGCAGTTTAGGGGTTTCTGGAAACACCATATATTTT,CASSLGVSGNTIYF
TRBV6-1,14,few,-,TRBJ2-2,TGTGCCAGCACCCGGTCTCCGAACACCGGGGAGCTGTTTTTT,CASTRSPNTGELFF
TRBV27,16,-,TRBD1,TRBJ1-6,TGTGCCAGCAGTTTATCGGGGGGACAGTATAATTCACCCCTCCACTTT,CASSLSGGQYNSPLHF
TRBV11-3,14,few,TRBD1,TRBJ1-1,TGTGCCACCAGACAGGGAAATATGAACACTGAAGCTTTCTTT,CATRQGNMNTEAFF
TRBV29-1,13,-,TRBD1,TRBJ1-1,TGCAGCGTTACAGGGGACATGAACACTGAAGCTTTCTTT,CSVTGDMNTEAFF
TRBV7-8,13,few,TRBD1,TRBJ1-1,TGTGCCAGCAGCTTAACAGGGGACACTGAAGCTTTCTTT,CASSLTGDTEAFF